This paragraph covers one T cell receptor beta chain sequence. These data belong to a study of control samples from healthy donors and cancer patients. TCRdb keeps only in-frame clones here, not all; method: immunoSEQ multiplex PCR. Here the sample spans 170,000 or so clones, around 94% being singletons. The germline V gene has CDR1 SEHNR and CDR2 FQNEAQ (reference sequence). V was clipped by 6 bases and J by 5 bases, with 10 bases between them. The length of the CDR3 is 12 residues. Sequences were obtained from blood. The receptor was derived from a young woman in good health. The rearrangement uses TRBV7-9 and TRBJ1-1; D perhaps matches TRBD1 (6 bases). CDR3 sequence (DNA): TGTGCCAGCAGGTTGGGGGCAACTGAAGCTTTCTTT. Amino acid sequence: CASRLGATEAFF.